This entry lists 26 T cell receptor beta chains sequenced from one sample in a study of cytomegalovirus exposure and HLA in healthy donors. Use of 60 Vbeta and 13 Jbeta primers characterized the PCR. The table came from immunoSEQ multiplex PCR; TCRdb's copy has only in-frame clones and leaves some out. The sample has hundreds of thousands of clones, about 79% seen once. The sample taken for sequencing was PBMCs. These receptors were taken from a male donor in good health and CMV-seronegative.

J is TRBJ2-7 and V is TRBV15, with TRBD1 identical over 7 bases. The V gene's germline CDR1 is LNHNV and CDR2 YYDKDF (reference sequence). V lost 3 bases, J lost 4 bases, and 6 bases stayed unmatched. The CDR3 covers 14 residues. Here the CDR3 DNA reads TGTGCCACCAGCAGGACAGGGCAGGGGTACGAGCAGTACTTC. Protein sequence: CATSRTGQGYEQYF.

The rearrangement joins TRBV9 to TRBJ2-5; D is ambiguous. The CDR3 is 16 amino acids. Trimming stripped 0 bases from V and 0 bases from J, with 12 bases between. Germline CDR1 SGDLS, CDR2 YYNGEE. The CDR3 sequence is CASSVVAFRYQETQYF. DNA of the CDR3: TGTGCCAGCAGCGTAGTAGCATTTCGATACCAAGAGACCCAGTACTTC.

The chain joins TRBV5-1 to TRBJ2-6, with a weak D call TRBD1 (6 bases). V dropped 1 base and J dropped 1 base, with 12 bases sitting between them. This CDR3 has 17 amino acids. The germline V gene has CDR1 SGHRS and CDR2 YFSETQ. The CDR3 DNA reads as TGCGCCAGCAGCTTGACGGGACAAAAATCTGGGGCCAACGTCCTGACTTTC. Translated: CASSLTGQKSGANVLTF.

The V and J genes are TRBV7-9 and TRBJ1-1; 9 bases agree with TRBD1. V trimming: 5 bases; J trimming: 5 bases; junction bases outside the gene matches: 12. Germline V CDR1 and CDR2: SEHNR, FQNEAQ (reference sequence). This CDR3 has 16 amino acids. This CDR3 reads CASSPRQGVEKTEAFF. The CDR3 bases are TGTGCCAGCAGCCCGCGACAGGGGGTCGAAAAAACTGAAGCTTTCTTT.

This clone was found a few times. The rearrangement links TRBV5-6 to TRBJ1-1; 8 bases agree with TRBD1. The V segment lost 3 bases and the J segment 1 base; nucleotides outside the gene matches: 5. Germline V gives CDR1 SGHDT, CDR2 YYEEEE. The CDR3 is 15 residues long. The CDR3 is CASSSLGTGNTEAFF. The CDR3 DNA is TGTGCCAGCAGCTCGCTGGGGACAGGGAACACTGAAGCTTTCTTT.

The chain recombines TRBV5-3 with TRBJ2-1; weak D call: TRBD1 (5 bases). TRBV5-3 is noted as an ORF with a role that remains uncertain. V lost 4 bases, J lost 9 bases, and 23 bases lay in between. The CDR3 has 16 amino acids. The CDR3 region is CARSPPEQGSKGEQFF. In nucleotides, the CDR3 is TGTGCCAGAAGCCCGCCGGAGCAGGGATCGAAGGGTGAGCAGTTCTTC.

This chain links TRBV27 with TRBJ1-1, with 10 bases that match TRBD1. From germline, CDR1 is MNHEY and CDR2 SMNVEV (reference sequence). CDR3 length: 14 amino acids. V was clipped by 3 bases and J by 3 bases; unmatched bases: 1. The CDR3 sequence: CASSLTGGYTEAFF. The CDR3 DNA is TGTGCCAGCAGTTTGACAGGGGGCTACACTGAAGCTTTCTTT.

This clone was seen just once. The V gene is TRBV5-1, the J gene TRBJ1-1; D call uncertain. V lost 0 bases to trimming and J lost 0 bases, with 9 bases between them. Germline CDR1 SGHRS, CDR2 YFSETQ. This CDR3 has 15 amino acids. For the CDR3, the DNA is TGCGCCAGCAGCTTGGGTGGAGTTATGAACACTGAAGCTTTCTTT. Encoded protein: CASSLGGVMNTEAFF.

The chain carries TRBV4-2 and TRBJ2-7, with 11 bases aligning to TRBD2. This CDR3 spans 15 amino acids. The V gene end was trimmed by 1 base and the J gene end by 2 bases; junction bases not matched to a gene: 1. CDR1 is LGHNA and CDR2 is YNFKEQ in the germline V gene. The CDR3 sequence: CASSQVTSGAYEQYF. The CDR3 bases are TGTGCCAGCAGCCAAGTGACTAGCGGGGCCTACGAGCAGTACTTC.

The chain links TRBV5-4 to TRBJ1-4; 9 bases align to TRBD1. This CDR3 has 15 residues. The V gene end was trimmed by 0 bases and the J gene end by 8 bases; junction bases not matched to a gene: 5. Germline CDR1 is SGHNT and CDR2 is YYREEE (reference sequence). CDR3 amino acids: CASSLDRGRTEKLFF. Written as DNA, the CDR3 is TGTGCCAGCAGCTTGGACAGGGGGCGCACGGAAAAACTGTTTTTT. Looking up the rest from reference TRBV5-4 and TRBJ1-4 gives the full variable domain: ETGVTQSPTHLIKTRGQQVTLRCSSQSGHNTVSWYQQALGQGPQFIFQYYREEENGRGNFPPRFSGLQFPNYSSELNVNALELDDSALYLCASSLDRGRTEKLFFGSGTQLSVL.

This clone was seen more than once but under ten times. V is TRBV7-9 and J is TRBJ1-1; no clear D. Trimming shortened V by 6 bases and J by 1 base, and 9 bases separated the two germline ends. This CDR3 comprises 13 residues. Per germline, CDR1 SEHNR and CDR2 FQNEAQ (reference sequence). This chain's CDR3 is CASRPSGNTEAFF. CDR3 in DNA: TGTGCCAGCAGACCATCGGGGAACACTGAAGCTTTCTTT.

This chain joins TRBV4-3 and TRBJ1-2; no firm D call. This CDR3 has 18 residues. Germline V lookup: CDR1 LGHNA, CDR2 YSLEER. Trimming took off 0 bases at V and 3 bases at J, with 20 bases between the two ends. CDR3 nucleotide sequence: TGCGCCAGCAGCCAAGATGTATGGTCGGTGGCGGGTTACTATGGCTACACCTTC. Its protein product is CASSQDVWSVAGYYGYTF.

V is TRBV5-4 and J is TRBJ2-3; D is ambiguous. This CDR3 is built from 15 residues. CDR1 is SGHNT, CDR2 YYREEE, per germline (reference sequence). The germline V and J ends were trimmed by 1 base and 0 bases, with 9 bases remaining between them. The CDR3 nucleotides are TGTGCCAGCAGCTTGAGCCCCACGAGCACAGATACGCAGTATTTT. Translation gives CASSLSPTSTDTQYF. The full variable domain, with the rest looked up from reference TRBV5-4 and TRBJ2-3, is ETGVTQSPTHLIKTRGQQVTLRCSSQSGHNTVSWYQQALGQGPQFIFQYYREEENGRGNFPPRFSGLQFPNYSSELNVNALELDDSALYLCASSLSPTSTDTQYFGPGTRLTVL.

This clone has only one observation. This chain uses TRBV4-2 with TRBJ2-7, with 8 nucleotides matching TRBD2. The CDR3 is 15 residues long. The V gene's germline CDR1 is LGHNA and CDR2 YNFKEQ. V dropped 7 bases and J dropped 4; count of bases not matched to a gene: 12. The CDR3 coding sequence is TGTGCCAGCACCCCGACCCGTAGCGGGACTTACGAGCAGTACTTC. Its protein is CASTPTRSGTYEQYF.

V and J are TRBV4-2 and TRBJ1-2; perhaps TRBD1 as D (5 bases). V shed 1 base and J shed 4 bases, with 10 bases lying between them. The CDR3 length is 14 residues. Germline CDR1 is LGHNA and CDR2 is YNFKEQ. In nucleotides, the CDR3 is TGTGCCAGCAGCCAAGTCGGGCAGGGCTATGGCTACACCTTC. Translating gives CASSQVGQGYGYTF.

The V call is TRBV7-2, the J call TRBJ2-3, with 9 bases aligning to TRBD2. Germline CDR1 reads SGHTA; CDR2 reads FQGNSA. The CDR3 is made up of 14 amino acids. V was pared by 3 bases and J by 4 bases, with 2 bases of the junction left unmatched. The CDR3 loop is CASSLASGADTQYF. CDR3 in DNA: TGTGCCAGCAGCTTGGCTAGCGGGGCAGATACGCAGTATTTT.

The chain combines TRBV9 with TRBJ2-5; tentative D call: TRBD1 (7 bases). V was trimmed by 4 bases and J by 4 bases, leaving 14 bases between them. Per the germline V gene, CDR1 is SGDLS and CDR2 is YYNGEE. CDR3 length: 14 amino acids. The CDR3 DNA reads TGTGCCAGCAGCCCAAGACAGGGAGGAGAGACCCAGTACTTC. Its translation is CASSPRQGGETQYF.

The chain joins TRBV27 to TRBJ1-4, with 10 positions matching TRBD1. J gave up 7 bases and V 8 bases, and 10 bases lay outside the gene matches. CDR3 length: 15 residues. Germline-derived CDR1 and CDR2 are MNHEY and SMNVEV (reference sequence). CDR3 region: CASQDRGLLGEKLFF. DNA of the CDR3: TGTGCCAGCCAAGACAGGGGGCTCCTGGGTGAAAAACTGTTTTTT.

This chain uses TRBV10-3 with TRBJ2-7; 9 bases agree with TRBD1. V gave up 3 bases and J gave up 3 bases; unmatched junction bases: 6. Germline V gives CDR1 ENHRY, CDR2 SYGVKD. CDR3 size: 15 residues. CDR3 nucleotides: TGTGCCATCAGTGATTCCGAGACAGGGGGCTACGAGCAGTACTTC. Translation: CAISDSETGGYEQYF.

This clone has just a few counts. The CDR3 here is CASSLDGAATNEQYF. The CDR3 DNA is TGTGCCAGCAGCTTGGATGGGGCGGCAACCAACGAGCAGTACTTC. The genes are TRBV5-4 and TRBJ2-7, with D possibly TRBD1 on 5 matching bases. Germline CDR1 and CDR2: SGHNT and YYREEE (reference sequence). Between the trimmed V and J ends, which lost 0 bases and 5 bases, there was a span of 15 bases. CDR3 length equals 15 residues.

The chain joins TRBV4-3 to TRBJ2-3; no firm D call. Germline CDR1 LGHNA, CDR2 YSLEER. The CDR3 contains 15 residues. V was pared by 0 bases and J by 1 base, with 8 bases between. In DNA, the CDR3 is TGCGCCAGCAGCCAAGATATGTCAGGCACAGATACGCAGTATTTT. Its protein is CASSQDMSGTDTQYF.

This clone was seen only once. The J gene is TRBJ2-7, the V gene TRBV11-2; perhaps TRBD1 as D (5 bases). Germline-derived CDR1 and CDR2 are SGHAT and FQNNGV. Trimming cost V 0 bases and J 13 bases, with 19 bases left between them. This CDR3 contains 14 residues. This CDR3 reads CASSLDSFVQGLYF. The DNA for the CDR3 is TGTGCCAGCAGCTTAGATAGTTTCGTCCAGGGCCTCTACTTC.

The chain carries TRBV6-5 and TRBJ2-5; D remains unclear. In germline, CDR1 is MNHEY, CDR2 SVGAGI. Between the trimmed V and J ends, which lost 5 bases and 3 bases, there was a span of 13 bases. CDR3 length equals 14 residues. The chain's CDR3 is CASSHTETKETQYF. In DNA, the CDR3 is TGTGCCAGCAGTCATACAGAGACCAAAGAGACCCAGTACTTC.

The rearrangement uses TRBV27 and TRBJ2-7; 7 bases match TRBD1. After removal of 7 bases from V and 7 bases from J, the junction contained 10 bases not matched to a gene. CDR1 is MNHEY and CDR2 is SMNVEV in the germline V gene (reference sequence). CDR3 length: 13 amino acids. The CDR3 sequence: CASTGTVDREQYF. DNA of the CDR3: TGTGCCAGCACCGGGACAGTGGACAGGGAGCAGTACTTC.

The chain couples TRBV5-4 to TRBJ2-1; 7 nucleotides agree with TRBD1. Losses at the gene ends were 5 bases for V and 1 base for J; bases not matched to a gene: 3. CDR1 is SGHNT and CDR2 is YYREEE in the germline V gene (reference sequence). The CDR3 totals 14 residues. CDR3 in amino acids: CASRNRGSYNEQFF. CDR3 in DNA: TGTGCCAGCAGGAACAGGGGTTCCTACAATGAGCAGTTCTTC.

CDR3 DNA: TGCGCCAGCAGCCAAGATATAACGGGGGGGCCTGGGACCCAGTACTTC. Residues: CASSQDITGGPGTQYF. V is TRBV4-3 and J is TRBJ2-5; 8 nucleotides line up with TRBD2. The trim removed 0 bases at V and 7 bases at J, leaving 10 bases unmatched. The germline V gene encodes CDR1 LGHNA and CDR2 YSLEER. There are 16 residues in the CDR3.